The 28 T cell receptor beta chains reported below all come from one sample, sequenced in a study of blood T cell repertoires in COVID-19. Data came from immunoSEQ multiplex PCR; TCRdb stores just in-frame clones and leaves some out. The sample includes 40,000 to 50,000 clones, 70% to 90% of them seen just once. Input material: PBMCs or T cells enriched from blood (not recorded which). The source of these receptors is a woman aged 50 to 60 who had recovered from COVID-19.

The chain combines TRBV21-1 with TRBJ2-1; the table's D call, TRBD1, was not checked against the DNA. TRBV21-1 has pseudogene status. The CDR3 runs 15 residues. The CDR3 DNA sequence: TGTGCCAGCAGCAAGGGACACTCTACCTACAATGAGCAGTTCTTC. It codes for CASSKGHSTYNEQFF.

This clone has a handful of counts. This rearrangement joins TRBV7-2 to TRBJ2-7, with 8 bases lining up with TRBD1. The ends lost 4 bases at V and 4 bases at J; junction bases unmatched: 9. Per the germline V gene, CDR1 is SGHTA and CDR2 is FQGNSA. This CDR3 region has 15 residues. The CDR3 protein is CASSWRTGSSYEQYF. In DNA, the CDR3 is TGTGCCAGCAGCTGGCGGACAGGGTCTTCGTACGAGCAGTACTTC.

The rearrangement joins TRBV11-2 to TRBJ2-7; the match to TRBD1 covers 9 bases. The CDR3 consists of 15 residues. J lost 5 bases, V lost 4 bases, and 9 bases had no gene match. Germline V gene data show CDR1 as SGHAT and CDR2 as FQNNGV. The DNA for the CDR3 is TGTGCCAGCAGCTGGGGACAGGGTATTGGTAACGAGCAGTACTTC. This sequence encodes CASSWGQGIGNEQYF.

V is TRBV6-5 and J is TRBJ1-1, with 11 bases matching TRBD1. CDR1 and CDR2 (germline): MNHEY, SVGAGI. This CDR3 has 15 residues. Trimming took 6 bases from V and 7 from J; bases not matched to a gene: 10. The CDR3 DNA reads TGTGCCAGCAGCTACGCGGGACAGGGGGTAAATGAAGCTTTCTTT. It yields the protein CASSYAGQGVNEAFF.

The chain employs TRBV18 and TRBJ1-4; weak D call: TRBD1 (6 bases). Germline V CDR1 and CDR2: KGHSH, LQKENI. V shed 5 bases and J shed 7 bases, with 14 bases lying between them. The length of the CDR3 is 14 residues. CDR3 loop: CASSRNTQGEKLFF. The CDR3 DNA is TGTGCCAGCTCAAGAAACACACAGGGTGAAAAACTGTTTTTT.

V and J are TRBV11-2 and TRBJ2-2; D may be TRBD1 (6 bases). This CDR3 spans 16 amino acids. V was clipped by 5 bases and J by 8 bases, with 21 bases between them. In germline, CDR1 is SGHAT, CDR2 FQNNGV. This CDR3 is CASSPRGRSDPGELFF. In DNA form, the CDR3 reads TGTGCCAGCAGCCCCAGGGGCCGGTCCGACCCAGGGGAGCTGTTTTTT.

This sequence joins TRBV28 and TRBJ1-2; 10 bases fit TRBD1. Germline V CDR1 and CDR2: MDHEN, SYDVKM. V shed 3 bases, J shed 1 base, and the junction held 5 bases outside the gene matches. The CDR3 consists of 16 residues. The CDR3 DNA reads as TGTGCCAGCAGTTTGGACAGGGGGAAACATAACTATGGCTACACCTTC. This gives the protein CASSLDRGKHNYGYTF.

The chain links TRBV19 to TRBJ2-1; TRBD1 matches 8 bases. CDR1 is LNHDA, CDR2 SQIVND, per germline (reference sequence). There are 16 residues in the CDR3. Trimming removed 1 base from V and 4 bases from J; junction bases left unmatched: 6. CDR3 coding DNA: TGTGCCAGTAGTATAGTTCCAGGGGGCAAGTACAATGAGCAGTTCTTC. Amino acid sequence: CASSIVPGGKYNEQFF.

The CDR3 nucleotides are TGTGCCAGCAGTTCCTTAACGGGAGGGGACAATGAGCAGTTCTTC. Amino acid sequence: CASSSLTGGDNEQFF. The chain links TRBV6-5 to TRBJ2-1; 8 nucleotides align to TRBD2. J lost 5 bases, V lost 4 bases, and 7 bases had no gene match. The CDR3 covers 15 residues. CDR1 MNHEY and CDR2 SVGAGI come from the germline V gene.

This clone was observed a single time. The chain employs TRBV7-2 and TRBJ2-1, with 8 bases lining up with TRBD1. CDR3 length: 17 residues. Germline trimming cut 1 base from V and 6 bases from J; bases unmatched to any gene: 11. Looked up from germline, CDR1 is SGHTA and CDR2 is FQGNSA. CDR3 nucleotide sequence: TGTGCCAGCAGCTTAGACCGGCGGACAGGGCGGAGCAATGAGCAGTTCTTC. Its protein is CASSLDRRTGRSNEQFF. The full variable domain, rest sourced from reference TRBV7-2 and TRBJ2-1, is GAGVSQSPSNKVTEKGKDVELRCDPISGHTALYWYRQSLGQGLEFLIYFQGNSAPDKSGLPSDRFSAERTGGSVSTLTIQRTQQEDSAVYLCASSLDRRTGRSNEQFFGPGTRLTVL.

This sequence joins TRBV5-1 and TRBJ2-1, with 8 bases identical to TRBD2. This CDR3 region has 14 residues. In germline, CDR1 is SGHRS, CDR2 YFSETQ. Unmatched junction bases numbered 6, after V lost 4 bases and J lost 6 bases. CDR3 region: CASSVTSAFNEQFF. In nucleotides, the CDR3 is TGCGCCAGCAGCGTGACTAGCGCGTTCAATGAGCAGTTCTTC.

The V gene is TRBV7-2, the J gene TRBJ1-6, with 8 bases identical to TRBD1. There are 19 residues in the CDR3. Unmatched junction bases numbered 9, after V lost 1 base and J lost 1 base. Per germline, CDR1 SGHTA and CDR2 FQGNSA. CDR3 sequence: CASSLGGRQGASYNSPLHF. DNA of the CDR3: TGTGCCAGCAGCTTAGGGGGTCGGCAGGGGGCTTCCTATAATTCACCCCTCCACTTT.

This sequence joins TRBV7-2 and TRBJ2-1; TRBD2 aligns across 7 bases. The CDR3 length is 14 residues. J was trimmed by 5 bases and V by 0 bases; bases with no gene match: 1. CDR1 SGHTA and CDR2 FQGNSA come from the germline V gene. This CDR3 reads CASSLAGGNNEQFF. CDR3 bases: TGTGCCAGCAGCTTAGCGGGAGGGAACAATGAGCAGTTCTTC.

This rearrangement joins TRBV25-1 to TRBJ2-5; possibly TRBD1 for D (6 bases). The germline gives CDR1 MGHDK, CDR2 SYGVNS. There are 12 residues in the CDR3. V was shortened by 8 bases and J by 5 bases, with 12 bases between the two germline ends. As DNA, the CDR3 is TGTGCCAGCGGGGCGAGGGGGGAGACCCAGTACTTC. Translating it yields CASGARGETQYF.

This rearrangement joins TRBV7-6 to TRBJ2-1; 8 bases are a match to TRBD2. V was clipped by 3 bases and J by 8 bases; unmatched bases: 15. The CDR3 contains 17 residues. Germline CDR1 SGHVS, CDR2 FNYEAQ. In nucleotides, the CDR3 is TGTGCCAGCAGCTTCGGGGGAGGACTAGCATCAGGTGATGAGCAGTTCTTC. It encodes CASSFGGGLASGDEQFF. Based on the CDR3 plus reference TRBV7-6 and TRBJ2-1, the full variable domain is GAGVSQSPRYKVTKRGQDVALRCDPISGHVSLYWYRQALGQGPEFLTYFNYEAQQDKSGLPNDRFSAERPEGSISTLTIQRTEQRDSAMYRCASSFGGGLASGDEQFFGPGTRLTVL.

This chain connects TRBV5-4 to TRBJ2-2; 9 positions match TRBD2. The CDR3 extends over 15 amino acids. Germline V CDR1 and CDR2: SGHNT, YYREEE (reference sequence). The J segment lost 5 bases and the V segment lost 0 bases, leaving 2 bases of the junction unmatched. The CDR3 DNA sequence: TGTGCCAGCAGCTTGGATCTAGCGGGGACCGGGGAGCTGTTTTTT. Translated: CASSLDLAGTGELFF.

The CDR3 sequence: CASSDPGTNYEQYF. DNA for the CDR3: TGTGCCAGCAGTGACCCCGGGACTAACTACGAGCAGTACTTC. The genes are TRBV2 and TRBJ2-7; 7 bases are shared with TRBD2. CDR1 SNHLY and CDR2 FYNNEI come from the germline V gene. Trimming at V came to 3 bases and at J to 3 bases, leaving 5 bases not matched to a gene. The CDR3 covers 14 residues.

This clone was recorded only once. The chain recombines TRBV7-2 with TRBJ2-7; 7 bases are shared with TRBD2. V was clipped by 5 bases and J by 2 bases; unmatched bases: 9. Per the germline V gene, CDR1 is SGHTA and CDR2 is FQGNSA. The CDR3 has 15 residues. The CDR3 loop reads CASSRDYQSTYEQYF. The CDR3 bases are TGTGCCAGCAGCCGGGACTACCAAAGTACCTACGAGCAGTACTTC.

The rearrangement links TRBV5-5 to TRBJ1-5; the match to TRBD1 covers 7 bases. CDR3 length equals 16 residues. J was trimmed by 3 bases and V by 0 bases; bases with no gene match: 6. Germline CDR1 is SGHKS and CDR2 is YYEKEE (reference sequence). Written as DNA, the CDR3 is TGTGCCAGCAGCTTGGGACAGGGAAATGACAATCAGCCCCAGCATTTT. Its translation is CASSLGQGNDNQPQHF. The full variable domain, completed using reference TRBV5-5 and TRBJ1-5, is DAGVTQSPTHLIKTRGQQVTLRCSPISGHKSVSWYQQVLGQGPQFIFQYYEKEERGRGNFPDRFSARQFPNYSSELNVNALLLGDSALYLCASSLGQGNDNQPQHFGDGTRLSIL.

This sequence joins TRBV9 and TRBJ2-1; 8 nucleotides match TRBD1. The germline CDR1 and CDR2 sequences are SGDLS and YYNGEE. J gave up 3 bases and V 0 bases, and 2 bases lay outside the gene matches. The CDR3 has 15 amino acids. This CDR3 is CASSVAGGGYNEQFF. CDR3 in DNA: TGTGCCAGCAGCGTAGCAGGGGGCGGCTACAATGAGCAGTTCTTC.

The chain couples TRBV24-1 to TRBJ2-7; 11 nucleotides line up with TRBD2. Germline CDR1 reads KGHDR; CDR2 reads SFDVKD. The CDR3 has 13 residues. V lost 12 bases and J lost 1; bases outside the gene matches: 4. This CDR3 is CAPGLAGSYEQYF. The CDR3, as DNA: TGTGCCCCCGGACTAGCGGGTTCCTACGAGCAGTACTTC.

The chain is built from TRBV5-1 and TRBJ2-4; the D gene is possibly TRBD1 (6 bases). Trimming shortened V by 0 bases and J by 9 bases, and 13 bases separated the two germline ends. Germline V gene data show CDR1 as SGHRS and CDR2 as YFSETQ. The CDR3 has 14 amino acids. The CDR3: CASSLGAGDGIQYF. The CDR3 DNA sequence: TGCGCCAGCAGCTTGGGAGCAGGGGATGGCATTCAGTACTTC.

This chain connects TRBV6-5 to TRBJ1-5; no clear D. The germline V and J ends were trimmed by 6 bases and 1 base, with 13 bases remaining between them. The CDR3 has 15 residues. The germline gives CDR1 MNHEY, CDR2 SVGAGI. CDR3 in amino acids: CASRARSQSNQPQHF. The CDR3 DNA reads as TGTGCCAGCAGGGCAAGGAGCCAGAGCAATCAGCCCCAGCATTTT.

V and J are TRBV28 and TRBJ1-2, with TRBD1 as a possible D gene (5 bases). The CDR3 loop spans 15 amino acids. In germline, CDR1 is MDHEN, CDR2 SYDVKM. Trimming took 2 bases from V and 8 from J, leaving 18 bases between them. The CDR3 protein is CASSLRPGESTGYTF. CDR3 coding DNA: TGTGCCAGCAGTTTACGCCCGGGGGAGTCGACAGGCTACACCTTC.

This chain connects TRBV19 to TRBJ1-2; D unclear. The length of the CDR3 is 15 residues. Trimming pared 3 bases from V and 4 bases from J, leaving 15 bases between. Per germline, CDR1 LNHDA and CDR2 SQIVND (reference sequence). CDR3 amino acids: CASSILSQWSYGYTF. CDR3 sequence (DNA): TGTGCCAGTAGTATTCTTTCACAATGGAGCTATGGCTACACCTTC.

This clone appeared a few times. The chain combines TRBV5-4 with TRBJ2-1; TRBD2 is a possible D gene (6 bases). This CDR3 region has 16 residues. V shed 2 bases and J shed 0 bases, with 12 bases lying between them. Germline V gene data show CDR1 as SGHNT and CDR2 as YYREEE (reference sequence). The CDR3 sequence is CASSLAGASSYNEQFF. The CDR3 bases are TGTGCCAGCAGCTTAGCGGGCGCAAGCTCCTACAATGAGCAGTTCTTC.

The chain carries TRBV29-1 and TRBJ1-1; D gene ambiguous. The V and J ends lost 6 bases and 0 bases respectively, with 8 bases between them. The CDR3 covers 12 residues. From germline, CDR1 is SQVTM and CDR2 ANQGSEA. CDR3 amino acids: CSVDSVNTEAFF. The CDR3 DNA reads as TGCAGCGTGGACTCGGTGAACACTGAAGCTTTCTTT.

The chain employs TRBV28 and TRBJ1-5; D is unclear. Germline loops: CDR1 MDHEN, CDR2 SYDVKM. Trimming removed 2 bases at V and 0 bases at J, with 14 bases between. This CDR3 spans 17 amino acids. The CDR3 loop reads CASSLPAASNSNQPQHF. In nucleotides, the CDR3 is TGTGCCAGCAGTTTACCGGCGGCATCGAATAGCAATCAGCCCCAGCATTTT.